The sample holds many counts of the clone carrying this T cell receptor (beta chain). Its antigen is as yet unknown. This sample was taken from a study of T cells in Graves' hyperthyroidism and ophthalmopathy. Among ophthalmopathy patients, the Clinical Activity Score reached at least 3, the NOSPECS grade reached at least 4, and duration remained under 3 months. Researchers took RNA transcripts and amplified the TCR beta CDR3 regions from them. The HTBI primer set drove a first-round RT-PCR of the TCR CDR3. MiXCR was run by TCRdb on the multiplex PCR reads, yielding one entry per CDR3 protein. This sample yields 450,000 to 650,000 distinct CDR3 sequences, of which over 12% are seen a single time; more than 6% belongs to the top ten. There are 18 residues in the CDR3. The trim removed 5 bases at V and 4 bases at J, leaving 18 bases unmatched. Germline values: CDR1 MNHEY, CDR2 SVGEGT. Study conclusions and caveats: Most thyroid clonotypes with frequency above 0.001 were detected in blood. A median around 5.9 months before onset, the model predicted ophthalmopathy.

This chain uses TRBV6-2 or TRBV6-3 with TRBJ2-7; 9 nucleotides align to TRBD2. The receptor was derived from a woman aged 18-29 years with Graves' ophthalmopathy. Specimen: blood. In DNA form, the CDR3 reads TGTGCCAGCAGTCTACCGGGACTAGCAGTGTTGGCCTGGTACGAGCAGTACTTC. Residues: CASSLPGLAVLAWYEQYF.